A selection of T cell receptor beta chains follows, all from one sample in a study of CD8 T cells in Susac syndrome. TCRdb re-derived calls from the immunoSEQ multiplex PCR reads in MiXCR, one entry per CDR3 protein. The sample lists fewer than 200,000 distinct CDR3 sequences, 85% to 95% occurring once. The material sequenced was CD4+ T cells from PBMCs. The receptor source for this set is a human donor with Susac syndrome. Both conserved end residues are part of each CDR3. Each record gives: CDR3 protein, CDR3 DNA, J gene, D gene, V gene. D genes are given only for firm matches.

CASSLGSRGSNYGYTF | TGTGCCAGCAGCTTGGGGTCGCGGGGCTCTAACTATGGCTACACCTTC | TRBJ1-2 | - | TRBV5-6
CASSAGTSGGQETQYF | TGTGCCAGCAGCGCCGGGACTAGCGGGGGACAAGAGACCCAGTACTTC | TRBJ2-5 | TRBD2 | TRBV9
CASALVAGRSEQYF | TGTGCCAGCGCTTTGGTCGCTGGAAGAAGCGAGCAGTACTTC | TRBJ2-7 | - | TRBV5-6
CASSWDSSTGELFF | TGTGCCAGCAGCTGGGACAGCAGCACCGGGGAGCTGTTTTTT | TRBJ2-2 | TRBD1 | TRBV5-4
CASSYSNLGTGELFF | TGTGCCAGCAGTTACTCGAATTTGGGGACCGGGGAGCTGTTTTTT | TRBJ2-2 | - | TRBV6-2/TRBV6-3
CASSPDTGIYEAFF | TGTGCCAGCAGCCCCGATACAGGGATTTATGAAGCTTTCTTT | TRBJ1-1 | - | TRBV7-2
CASSRVGEVYGYTF | TGTGCCAGCAGCCGTGTCGGGGAAGTGTATGGCTACACCTTC | TRBJ1-2 | - | TRBV4-2
CASTWGRGYNEQFF | TGTGCCAGCACCTGGGGGCGGGGATACAATGAGCAGTTCTTC | TRBJ2-1 | - | TRBV12-3/TRBV12-4
CASSGTSGALRSLELFF | TGTGCCAGCAGTGGGACTAGCGGGGCCCTAAGATCGTTAGAGCTGTTTTTT | TRBJ2-2 | TRBD2 | TRBV25-1
CASSPGSNGYTF | TGTGCCAGCAGTCCCGGGTCCAATGGCTACACCTTC | TRBJ1-2 | - | TRBV12-3/TRBV12-4
CASSQDLPGTYEQYF | TGCGCCAGCAGCCAAGATCTGCCGGGTACCTACGAGCAGTACTTC | TRBJ2-7 | - | TRBV4-1
CSVAGGLKTQYF | TGCAGCGTTGCGGGGGGATTAAAGACCCAGTACTTC | TRBJ2-5 | TRBD2 | TRBV29-1
CASSSREEKRETQYF | TGTGCCAGCAGCTCGAGAGAAGAGAAGAGAGAGACCCAGTACTTC | TRBJ2-5 | - | TRBV7-3
CASSHIAGSSYEQYF | TGTGCCAGCAGCCACATAGCGGGGAGCTCCTACGAGCAGTACTTC | TRBJ2-7 | TRBD2 | TRBV3-1
CSAVSGGAGDTQYF | TGCAGTGCTGTCAGCGGGGGGGCGGGAGATACGCAGTATTTT | TRBJ2-3 | TRBD2 | TRBV20-1
CASSSLLAGGRYEQFF | TGTGCCAGCAGTTCCCTCCTAGCGGGGGGGCGTTATGAGCAGTTCTTC | TRBJ2-1 | TRBD2 | TRBV6-2/TRBV6-3
CASGTPGVALYQETQYF | TGTGCTAGTGGGACCCCCGGGGTAGCCCTGTACCAAGAGACCCAGTACTTC | TRBJ2-5 | - | TRBV12-5
CASSPPYMNTEAFF | TGTGCCAGCTCACCACCTTACATGAACACTGAAGCTTTCTTT | TRBJ1-1 | - | TRBV18
CSARDRLAGFSTQYF | TGCAGTGCTAGAGATCGACTAGCGGGGTTCTCTACGCAGTATTTT | TRBJ2-3 | TRBD2 | TRBV20-1
CASSRLESQETQYF | TGTGCCAGCAGCCGACTCGAATCGCAAGAGACCCAGTACTTC | TRBJ2-5 | - | TRBV6-5
CASSPLMDWETQYF | TGCGCCAGCAGCCCGCTCATGGATTGGGAGACCCAGTACTTC | TRBJ2-5 | - | TRBV5-1
CSVESPAGQGPYEQFF | TGCAGCGTTGAATCCCCAGCGGGACAGGGACCCTATGAGCAGTTCTTC | TRBJ2-1 | TRBD1 | TRBV29-1
CASSPYSSGGANNEQFF | TGTGCCAGCAGTCCCTACAGTAGCGGGGGGGCCAACAATGAGCAGTTCTTC | TRBJ2-1 | TRBD2 | TRBV12-3/TRBV12-4
CASSQDYQEGYGYTF | TGCGCCAGCAGCCAAGATTATCAAGAAGGCTATGGCTACACCTTC | TRBJ1-2 | - | TRBV4-3
CASSPGQIGSPLHF | TGCGCCAGCAGCCCGGGACAGATTGGTTCACCCCTCCACTTT | TRBJ1-6 | TRBD1 | TRBV5-1
CASGYRDSITDTQYF | TGTGCCAGCGGATACAGGGACAGCATCACAGATACGCAGTATTTT | TRBJ2-3 | TRBD1 | TRBV5-6
CASSRDRFGPQYF | TGTGCCAGCAGCAGAGACAGGTTCGGGCCCCAGTACTTC | TRBJ2-5 | - | TRBV2
CASSLEGSSDEKLFF | TGCGCCAGCAGCTTGGAGGGTTCTTCGGATGAAAAACTGTTTTTT | TRBJ1-4 | - | TRBV5-1
CSARDSGGGTQYF | TGCAGTGCTAGAGATAGCGGGGGCGGGACCCAGTACTTC | TRBJ2-5 | TRBD2 | TRBV20-1
CASNAGTSWGSPLHF | TGTGCCAGCAACGCGGGGACCTCCTGGGGTTCACCCCTCCACTTT | TRBJ1-6 | - | TRBV7-8
CATSPRVGAKLFF | TGTGCCACCAGCCCGAGGGTAGGAGCAAAACTGTTTTTT | TRBJ1-4 | - | TRBV15
CSAGGPDTQYF | TGCAGTGCTGGGGGGCCAGATACGCAGTATTTT | TRBJ2-3 | - | TRBV20-1
CASSMGLGTGELFF | TGTGCCAGTAGTATGGGCCTGGGGACCGGGGAGCTGTTTTTT | TRBJ2-2 | - | TRBV19
CASSLVGGDRKSDQPQHF | TGTGCCAGCAGTTTGGTTGGAGGGGACAGAAAAAGCGATCAGCCCCAGCATTTT | TRBJ1-5 | TRBD1 | TRBV12-3/TRBV12-4
CASSFWTGTNSPLHF | TGTGCCAGCAGTTTCTGGACAGGTACCAATTCACCCCTCCACTTT | TRBJ1-6 | TRBD1 | TRBV27
CASSYLDSNGANVLTF | TGTGCCAGCAGCTACCTGGACAGTAATGGGGCCAACGTCCTGACTTTC | TRBJ2-6 | - | TRBV7-8
CASSYGGGAQDEQFF | TGTGCCAGCAGTTACGGCGGGGGGGCCCAGGATGAGCAGTTCTTC | TRBJ2-1 | TRBD2 | TRBV6-5
CSARVAGTIQETQYF | TGCAGTGCTAGAGTCGCCGGGACTATCCAAGAGACCCAGTACTTC | TRBJ2-5 | TRBD2 | TRBV20-1
CASSSAGSYQETQYF | TGTGCCAGCAGTTCGGCGGGATCGTACCAAGAGACCCAGTACTTC | TRBJ2-5 | - | TRBV12-3/TRBV12-4